This TCR beta chain originates from a study of cytomegalovirus exposure and HLA in healthy donors (dated by TCRdb to 2016 to 2017). Study-wide context: An earlier analysis of roughly 630 of the donors reported 250 to 300 Gb of sequence data and roughly 110 million unique TCR beta sequences from about 200 million T cells. Approximately 330 gigabases of sequencing data and roughly 80 million unique TCR sequences made up an early release that covered some 640 HLA-typed donors. Of the 398 genotyped donors, over 65% fell in the genetic ancestry cluster associated with self-reported Caucasian donors. The study aimed to test whether cataloging public T cell receptors could reveal signatures of past pathogen exposure. The study used immunosequencing to profile the T cell repertoires of several hundred subjects and linked those repertoires to cytomegalovirus serostatus. In addition to the first cohort of 666 subjects, a separate validation cohort of 100 to 150 different subjects was used. The study combined high-throughput TCR immunosequencing, statistical association of individual TCRs with disease status, and machine learning to predict cytomegalovirus infection status. A later analysis re-analyzed previously published TCR beta repertoires from several hundred donors and added high-resolution HLA genotyping to study TCR occurrence patterns. In the later analysis, no new phenotypic data were used to find candidate immune exposures; instead, reliance was placed on TCR beta sequences and their occurrence across donors. An earlier analysis of some 600 of the donors applied high-throughput TCR beta sequencing to assess whether each TCR beta V gene segment acted as functional or pseudogenic. Alongside the repertoire data, information on donor age, sex, ethnicity and CMV serostatus was compiled. A later genetic analysis took genome-wide SNP genotypes for about 65% of the 666 donors and used that subset as a discovery cohort. All discovery cohort repertoires had been generated on a single sequencing platform. Class I and class II HLA loci were covered by the typing at four-digit resolution. Typing coverage differed by locus: A, B, C, DRB1 and DQB1 were typed in roughly 620-640 donors, DQA1 in about 500, DPA1 in around 600, and DPB1 in just under 480. About 5 DR-DQ haplotypes were handled as single units for association and clustering, since linkage in the cohort was strong. Across about 370 genotyped donors of the cohort, an average of roughly 250,000 unique TCR beta nucleotide sequences per donor were sequenced, and 15% to 20% of those sequences were non-productive.

The library was generated by the immunoSEQ multiplex PCR assay. For the multiplex PCR, a mixture combining 60 forward primers for TCR Vbeta segments and 13 reverse primers for TCR Jbeta segments was used. The CDR3 region of rearranged TCR beta genes was amplified from genomic DNA with a multiplex PCR assay. The Illumina HiSeq System was used to sequence the amplified TCR beta libraries as 87-base-pair reads. Regarding the original processing steps: A later analysis tallied about 77 million unique TCR beta chains across the 666 repertoires, and about 12 million of those chains were shared by two or more donors. A nearest-neighbor algorithm error-corrected the raw reads and collapsed the reads into unique sequences, merging closely related sequences to remove PCR and sequencing errors. V, D and J gene segments were assigned by aligning CDR3 sequences to IMGT reference sequences. For a sequence to be retained, at least a six-nucleotide match to both a V gene segment and a J gene segment was required. A rearrangement was called productive if the CDR3 had no stop codons and remained in frame with V and J, and every other rearrangement was called non-productive. Following IMGT convention, CDR3 was defined as the stretch from the second conserved V-encoded cysteine up to the conserved J-encoded phenylalanine. The earlier analysis of roughly 590 of the donors excluded any sequence lacking an unambiguous match to a single V gene segment. In an earlier analysis of 587 of the donors, V segments were called functional above 56.7% productive rearrangements and were called segregating when the between-donor standard deviation exceeded 5%. A statistical classification framework was built to diagnose cytomegalovirus status from the catalog of TCR beta chain sequences. In a later analysis, V and J genes were assigned by comparing TCR nucleotide sequences against IMGT/GENE-DB human TR gene sequences. Using the TCRdist pipeline, a later analysis assigned CDR3 sequences along with most-parsimonious VDJ recombination scenarios. In a later analysis, each TCR beta chain was defined by its CDR3 amino acid sequence together with its V-gene family, and reads lacking a unique V-gene family were excluded. To address suspected cross-contamination and a sequencing artifact, a later analysis removed 592 highly shared, low-generation-probability nucleotide sequences. In a later analysis, a clonal expansion index was calculated for each public chain from normalized within-repertoire ranks of inferred template counts. In a later analysis, generation probabilities were computed with a VDJ recombination model fitted to out-of-frame rearrangements, and the resulting probabilities were checked against IGoR. A later analysis scored TCR-TCR, TCR-HLA and TCR-CMV co-occurrence with hypergeometric tests, applying a repertoire-size bias correction to TCR pairs. False discovery rates were estimated in a later analysis by permuting HLA or CMV assignments 20 times. In a later analysis, co-occurring TCRs were grouped using DBSCAN, and TCRdist sequence similarity was added for clustering within HLA-allele-positive subsets. Co-occurrence clustering excluded repertoires with fewer than 30,000 or more than 120,000 public chains, plus five with anomalous nucleotide sharing. TCRdb holds this immuneACCESS table with in-frame rearrangements only. Some clones are missing; in checked studies, unresolved V genes explain under half, and the rest has no known cause. The V and J calls and clone size are taken from that table; D and trimming were inferred from the DNA. The data table for this sample lists about 120,000 clones. The ten largest clones take up around 1.6% of the sample.

The cohort comprised more than 550 healthy bone marrow donors. At the time of sampling, every cohort member was nominally healthy, though immune exposures that went unrecorded were likely present. The donor tested CMV seropositive and was one of the 289 seropositive cohort members. Every donor gave a peripheral blood sample, and the peripheral blood mononuclear cells from that sample were used for TCR beta sequencing. The Qiagen DNeasy Blood Extraction Kit was used to extract genomic DNA from the blood cell samples. In the germline V gene, CDR1 corresponds to MGHDK and CDR2 to SYGVNS. V is pared back by 3 bases and J by 8 bases, with 16 bases lying between the germline termini. The CDR3 has 15 amino acids, counting the end cysteine and phenylalanine. This entry keeps only the CDR3 DNA: 45 bases, framed from base 1. In the case of this clone: The antigen it recognizes is unknown.

Findings and caveats that apply to the study as a whole: Most TCR sequences were observed very rarely across donors, whereas some public TCRs were present in many individuals. Most CMV-associated TCR beta chains appeared to be HLA-restricted in a later analysis, and the HLA associations seemed to be driven largely by CMV exposure. The 87-base-pair reads could not distinguish some IMGT-functional V segments, including TRBV6-2 and TRBV6-3, so those segments were excluded. The authors suggested that the approach could potentially be extended to other disease states and immunological phenotypes. A later analysis found that HLA-associated TCR beta chains were more clonally expanded and had lower generation probabilities than equally common non-associated chains. For the cohort, immune exposure information was limited to CMV serostatus. Linkage disequilibrium might explain the correlated functional status among segregating V segments, but an unknown experimental factor could not be excluded. In a later analysis, TCR association rates were found to vary across HLA loci, with the most associated TCRs seen for DRB1 alleles and the fewest for HLA-C alleles. Because counts were too low, approximately 18 rarely observed V segments, including chromosome 9 orphons, were excluded from the earlier analysis of roughly 580 of the donors. Presence/absence analyses assumed roughly uniform sequencing depth across donors, an assumption that may not hold. Broadly in line with IMGT annotations, most TCR beta V segments showed up in productive rearrangements about 90% or about 30% of the time in an earlier analysis of under 700 of the donors. At a false discovery rate of 0.05, a later analysis linked roughly 17,000 TCR beta sequences to specific HLA alleles. A further reported finding was that TCR beta sequences accurately predicted the HLA-A and HLA-B alleles for most subjects in the first cohort. A cluster of highly shared sequence variants was judged likely to represent a technical artifact of the sequencing pipeline. A total of 150 to 200 TCR beta chains were listed by the study as associated with cytomegalovirus. Because HLA typing was unavailable for some donors at each locus, only the typed subset was used in association tests. V-gene and J-gene trimming of TCR beta chains was associated with a missense DCLRE1C variant in a later genetic analysis, and the association was replicated in an independent cohort. Several of the top co-occurrence clusters appeared to be linked to parvovirus B19, influenza, CMV and Epstein-Barr virus, according to a later analysis. Only TCR beta chains were sequenced in this cohort, and the absence of alpha or paired-chain data limited detectable features. The classifier was reported to diagnose cytomegalovirus status with high specificity and sensitivity in both the original and validation cohorts. Strong co-occurrence of HLA alleles, especially DR and DQ, made assigning TCR associations to individual alleles difficult. A few of the identified cytomegalovirus-associated TCR beta chains were confirmed in vitro to be specific for cytomegalovirus antigens. Compared with the 666-donor mean, donors in an Asian-associated ancestry cluster had fewer N-insertions in productive TCRs, according to a later genetic analysis.

This sequence originates from a woman aged 40 to 49 in good health and CMV-seropositive. Input material: PBMCs. The rearranged segments are TRBV25-1 and TRBJ1-4, with no D gene named confidently. For the CDR3, the sequence is CASSEGGVSGEKLFF. The sequenced DNA is TGTGCCAGCAGTGAGGGAGGAGTCTCTGGCGAAAAACTGTTTTTT.